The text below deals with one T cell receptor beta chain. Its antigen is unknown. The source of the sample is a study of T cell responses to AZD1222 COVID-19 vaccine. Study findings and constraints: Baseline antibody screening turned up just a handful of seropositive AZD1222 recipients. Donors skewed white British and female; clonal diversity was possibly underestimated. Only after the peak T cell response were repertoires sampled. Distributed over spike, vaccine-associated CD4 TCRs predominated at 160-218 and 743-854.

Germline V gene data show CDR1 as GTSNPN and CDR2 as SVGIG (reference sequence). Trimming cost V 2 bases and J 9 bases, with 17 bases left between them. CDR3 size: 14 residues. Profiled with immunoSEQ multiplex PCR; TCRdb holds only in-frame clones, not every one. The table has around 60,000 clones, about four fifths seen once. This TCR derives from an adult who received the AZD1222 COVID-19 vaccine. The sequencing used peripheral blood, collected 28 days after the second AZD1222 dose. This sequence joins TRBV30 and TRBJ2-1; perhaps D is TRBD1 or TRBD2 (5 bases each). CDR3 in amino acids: CAWSFGNPGTEQFF. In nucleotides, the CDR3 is TGTGCCTGGAGTTTTGGCAACCCGGGGACTGAGCAGTTCTTC.